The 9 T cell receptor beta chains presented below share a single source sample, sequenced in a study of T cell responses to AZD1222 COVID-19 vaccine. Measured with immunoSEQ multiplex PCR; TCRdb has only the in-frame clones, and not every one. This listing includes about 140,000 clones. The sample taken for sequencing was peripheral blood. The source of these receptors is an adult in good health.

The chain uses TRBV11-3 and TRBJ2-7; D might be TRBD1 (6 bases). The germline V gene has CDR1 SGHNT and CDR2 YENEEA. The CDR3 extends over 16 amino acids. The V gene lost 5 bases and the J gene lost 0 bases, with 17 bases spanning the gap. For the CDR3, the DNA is TGTGCCAGCAGCCTCAGAGGGACAAAGAGCTCCTACGAGCAGTACTTC. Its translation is CASSLRGTKSSYEQYF. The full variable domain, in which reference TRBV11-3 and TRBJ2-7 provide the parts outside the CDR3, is EAGVVQSPRYKIIEKKQPVAFWCNPISGHNTLYWYLQNLGQGPELLIRYENEEAVDDSQLPKDRFSAERLKGVDSTLKIQPAELGDSAVYLCASSLRGTKSSYEQYFGPGTRLTVT.

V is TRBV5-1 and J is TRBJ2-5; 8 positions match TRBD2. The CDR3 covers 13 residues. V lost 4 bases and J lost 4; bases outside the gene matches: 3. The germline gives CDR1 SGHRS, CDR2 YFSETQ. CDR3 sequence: CASSREGPETQYF. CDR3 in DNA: TGCGCCAGCAGCCGGGAGGGGCCAGAGACCCAGTACTTC.

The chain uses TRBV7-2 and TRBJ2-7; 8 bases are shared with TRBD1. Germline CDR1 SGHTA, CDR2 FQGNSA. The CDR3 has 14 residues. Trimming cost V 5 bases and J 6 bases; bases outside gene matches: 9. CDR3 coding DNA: TGTGCCAGCAGCGTTAGACAGGGGACGCTCGAGCAGTACTTC. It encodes CASSVRQGTLEQYF.

CDR3 sequence reads: CASRLLAHEQFF. The CDR3 coding sequence is TGTGCCAGCAGGTTACTAGCCCACGAGCAGTTCTTC. The chain has TRBV2 and TRBJ2-1; D is perhaps TRBD2 (6 bases). The germline V gene encodes CDR1 SNHLY and CDR2 FYNNEI. Deletions cut 6 bases from V and 10 bases from J, with 13 bases between. This CDR3 has 12 residues.

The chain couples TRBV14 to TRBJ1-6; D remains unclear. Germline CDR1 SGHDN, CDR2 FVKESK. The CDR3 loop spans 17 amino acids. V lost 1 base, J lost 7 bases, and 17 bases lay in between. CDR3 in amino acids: CASSQGVGRSVNSPLHF. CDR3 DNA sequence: TGTGCCAGCAGCCAAGGCGTGGGCAGATCGGTGAATTCACCCCTCCACTTT.

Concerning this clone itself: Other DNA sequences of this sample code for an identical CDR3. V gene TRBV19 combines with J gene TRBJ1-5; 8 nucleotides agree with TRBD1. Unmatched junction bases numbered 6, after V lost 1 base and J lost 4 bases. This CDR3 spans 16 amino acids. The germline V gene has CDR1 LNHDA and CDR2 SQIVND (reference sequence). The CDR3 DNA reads TGTGCCAGTAGTATAGTCGGACAGGGAGGGAATCAGCCCCAGCATTTT. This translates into CASSIVGQGGNQPQHF.

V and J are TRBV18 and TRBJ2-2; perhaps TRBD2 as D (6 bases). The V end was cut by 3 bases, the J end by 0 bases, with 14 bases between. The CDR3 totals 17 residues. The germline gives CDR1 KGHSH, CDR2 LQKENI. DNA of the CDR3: TGTGCCAGCTCACCTCGGGTGGCGGGGTCGAACACCGGGGAGCTGTTTTTT. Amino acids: CASSPRVAGSNTGELFF.

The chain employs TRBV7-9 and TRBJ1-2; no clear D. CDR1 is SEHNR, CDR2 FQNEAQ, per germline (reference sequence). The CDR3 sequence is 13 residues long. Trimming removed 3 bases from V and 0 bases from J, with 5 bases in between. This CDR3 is CASSFGANYGYTF. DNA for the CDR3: TGTGCCAGCAGCTTTGGGGCTAACTATGGCTACACCTTC.

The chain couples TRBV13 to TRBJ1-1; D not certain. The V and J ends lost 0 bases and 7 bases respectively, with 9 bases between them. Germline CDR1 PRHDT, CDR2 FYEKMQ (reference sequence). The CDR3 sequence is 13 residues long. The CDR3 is CASSLGVSVEAFF. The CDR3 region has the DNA TGTGCCAGCAGCTTAGGAGTTAGCGTTGAAGCTTTCTTT.